The clone carrying this T cell receptor beta chain showed up just a few times. Using immunoSEQ multiplex PCR, the repertoire was profiled, and TCRdb retains in-frame clones only, with some absent. The table includes more than 250,000 clones, about 90% detected once. The treatment: about 20 received Ad26.COV2.S at low or high dose, single or two shots; 5 received placebo; per-sample allocation not given. Sample collection was performed on day 63 after the first vaccine or placebo injection. The record originates from a study of Ad26.COV2.S vaccination and SARS-CoV-2 variants. This CDR3 has 15 residues. From germline, CDR1 is SGDLS and CDR2 YYNGEE. The V end was cut by 1 base, the J end by 5 bases, with 12 bases between.

The input for sequencing was peripheral blood, taken in a trial of Ad26.COV2.S vaccine versus placebo. The J gene is TRBJ2-2, the V gene TRBV9; weak D call: TRBD2 (5 bases). This clonotype was obtained from a person aged 18 to 59 who received the Ad26.COV2.S COVID-19 vaccine or a placebo. The CDR3 region has the DNA TGTGCCAGCAGCGTAACGGGATTAGGGACCGGGGAGCTGTTTTTT. Translating it yields CASSVTGLGTGELFF.